This T cell receptor beta chain was retrieved from a study of shared clonotypes between healthy human individuals. About the research overall: The plates for each donor numbered three CD4 naive, three CD4 memory, two CD8 naive and one CD8 memory.

The CDR3 totals 17 residues. The germline V and J ends were trimmed by 5 bases and 4 bases, with 21 bases remaining between them. Looked up from germline, CDR1 is SGHTA and CDR2 is FQGNSA. General study points: Between a few donors, naive CD4 clonotypes were shared at a level of approximately 5%.

Clones were read by immunoSEQ multiplex PCR, and TCRdb kept only the in-frame ones, dropping some. The sample lists 1.5 million to 1.9 million clones, 98% occurring once. The count of this clone is one. Its antigen is undetermined. This clonotype was obtained from a man younger than 40 in good health. The sample comprised naive CD4+ T cells sorted from blood. Documented subset: CD45RA+ positively selected. V usage is TRBV7-2 and J usage is TRBJ2-4, with TRBD2 as a possible D gene (6 bases). The CDR3 coding sequence is TGTGCCAGCAGCAGAGAGCTACTAGCCGGAGAAAAAAACATTCAGTACTTC. This gives the protein CASSRELLAGEKNIQYF.